A selection of T cell receptor beta chains follows, all from one sample in a study of PD-1 blockade in mismatch repair-deficient tumors. Generated by immunoSEQ multiplex PCR, the TCRdb table keeps only in-frame clones and is missing some. The data hold around 52,000 clones, with roughly 80% observed a single time. Here the sequenced sample was peripheral blood, taken about 4.5 months after starting pembrolizumab. These receptors were collected from an adult with mismatch repair-deficient cancer. Both conserved end residues are trimmed from each CDR3. The order of the fields is CDR3 length, V gene, clone size, CDR3 protein. Size tells how often a clone was seen (once, few, many) or the class of an expanded clone, and some rows leave it out.

CDR3 length: 10; V gene: TRBV19; clone size: NA; CDR3 protein: AIRGGPTEAF
CDR3 length: 11; V gene: TRBV2; clone size: NA; CDR3 protein: ASSEGTVHEQY
CDR3 length: 15; V gene: TRBV19; clone size: once; CDR3 protein: ASSTTQPAGGTDTQY
CDR3 length: 9; V gene: TRBV18; clone size: few; CDR3 protein: ASSTGTGYT
CDR3 length: 11; V gene: TRBV9; clone size: NA; CDR3 protein: ASSLRGGSGYT
CDR3 length: 11; V gene: TRBV7-9; clone size: NA; CDR3 protein: ASSFRDTRGYT
CDR3 length: 10; V gene: TRBV6-6; clone size: few; CDR3 protein: ASSDSNTEAF
CDR3 length: 11; V gene: TRBV5-4; clone size: NA; CDR3 protein: ASSFRGAYEQY
CDR3 length: 17; V gene: TRBV9; clone size: NA; CDR3 protein: ASSTQASWRESYGNEQF
CDR3 length: 17; V gene: TRBV6-1; clone size: NA; CDR3 protein: ASSERFGQPVRTNYGYT